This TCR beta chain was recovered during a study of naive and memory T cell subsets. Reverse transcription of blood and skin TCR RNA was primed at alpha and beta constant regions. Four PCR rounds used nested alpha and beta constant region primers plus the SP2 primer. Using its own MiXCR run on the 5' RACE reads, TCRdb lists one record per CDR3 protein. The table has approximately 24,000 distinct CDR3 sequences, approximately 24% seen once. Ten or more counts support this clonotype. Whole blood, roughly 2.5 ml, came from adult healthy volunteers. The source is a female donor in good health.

The DNA for the CDR3 is TGCAGCGTTGAAGATCTGGGTGGCCAGGGTCAACACTACAATGAGCAGTTCTTC. It specifies CSVEDLGGQGQHYNEQFF. The V and J genes are TRBV29-1 and TRBJ2-1; D is perhaps TRBD1 (5 bases). CDR1 is SQVTM, CDR2 ANQGSEA, per germline. The CDR3 consists of 18 residues. V lost 0 bases and J 3 bases, leaving 21 bases between the germline ends.